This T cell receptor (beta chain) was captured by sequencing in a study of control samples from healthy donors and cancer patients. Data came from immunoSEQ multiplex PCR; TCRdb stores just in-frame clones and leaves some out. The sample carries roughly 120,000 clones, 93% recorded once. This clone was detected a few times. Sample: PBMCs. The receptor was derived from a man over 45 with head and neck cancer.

DNA for the CDR3: TGTGCCAGCAGCCCTCTCGTGGCAGGCGAAGAACAGTTCTTC. It specifies CASSPLVAGEEQFF. The chain has TRBV3-1 (or the pseudogene TRBV3-2) and TRBJ2-1, with no clear D. Trimming stripped 4 bases from V and 13 bases from J, with 20 bases between. The CDR3 is 14 residues long. CDR1 LGHDT and CDR2 YNNKEL come from the germline V gene (reference sequence).